Listed below are T cell receptor beta chains from one sample, sequenced in a study of T cells after yellow fever vaccination. Using its own MiXCR run on the 5' RACE reads, TCRdb lists one record per CDR3 protein. The sample holds just under 600,000 distinct CDR3 sequences, less than 15% seen once. Sequencing was performed on PBMCs, taken on the day of the yellow fever booster vaccination. All receptors derive from a man aged 25-40 years who received the YFV17D yellow fever vaccine. The CDR3 runs from the conserved cysteine through the conserved F or W. Size values are once, few and many counts, or a class for expanded clones, and some rows have none.

V	J	size	CDR3
TRBV7-6	TRBJ1-5	few	CASSPYGVGGNQPQHF
TRBV6-5	TRBJ2-4	NA	CAVGGSKNIQYF
TRBV20-1	TRBJ2-3	few	CSAPAEREFTDTQYF
TRBV9	TRBJ2-2	NA	CASSVRPKGEDTGELFF
TRBV20-1	TRBJ2-6	few	CSASFHSTGANVLTF
TRBV7-8	TRBJ1-1	many	CASSLSREGTEAFF
TRBV9	TRBJ2-1	NA	CASSWGTSGRDEQFF
TRBV28	TRBJ1-5	NA	CASSLGGIGQPQHF
TRBV5-1	TRBJ2-1	many	CASSLAGVVINEQFF
TRBV5-6	TRBJ2-5	few	CASRDQGNLETQYF
TRBV11-2	TRBJ1-1	NA	CASSFFSREPSAEAFF
TRBV7-2	TRBJ2-2	NA	CASSSDGGSGELFF
TRBV11-2	TRBJ2-1	NA	CASSLPLRGGYSYNEQFF
TRBV7-2	TRBJ2-1	NA	CASSWMGNRDEQFF
TRBV6-2/TRBV6-3	TRBJ2-2	many	CASTSQGTGELFF
TRBV20-1	TRBJ1-2	once	CSARALGSDIPGLWGYTF
TRBV5-1	TRBJ2-5	NA	CASSLATSQETQYF
TRBV11-2	TRBJ2-1	NA	CASSTIGPRDEQFF
TRBV2	TRBJ2-1	few	CASSGPSGGVYNEQFF
TRBV20-1	TRBJ2-5	NA	CSASVGTGEETQYF
TRBV4-3	TRBJ2-7	few	CASSSSIGTYEQYF
TRBV30	TRBJ2-2	NA	CATEGDANTGELFF
TRBV28	TRBJ2-1	few	CASSGEEREQFF
TRBV6-2/TRBV6-3	TRBJ2-3	few	CASSPPGGRAGDTQYF
TRBV5-1	TRBJ2-2	NA	CASSSGQGPGELFF
TRBV4-2	TRBJ2-1	many	CASSHRREAYNEQFF
TRBV30	TRBJ1-1	few	CAWSPGRITEAFF
TRBV7-2	TRBJ1-4	many	CASSLARGRGTNEKLFF
TRBV4-3	TRBJ1-1	NA	CASSRHTLAGANTEAFF
TRBV6-1	TRBJ2-7	NA	CASRPSGRTYEQYF
TRBV7-2	TRBJ2-7	NA	CASSKHGQGLPEQYF
TRBV19	TRBJ1-5	NA	CASSPRGMQPQHF
TRBV15	TRBJ2-1	NA	CATSRESSGSPWNEQFF
TRBV3-1	TRBJ1-1	few	CASSHRGALNTEAFF
TRBV5-1	TRBJ2-1	many	CASSISGSYNEQFF
TRBV7-2	TRBJ2-1	few	CASSPGANSYNEQFF
TRBV29-1	TRBJ2-5	few	CSARLAGGPETQYF
TRBV14	TRBJ1-1	many	CASSQLSPAEAFF
TRBV6-5	TRBJ2-3	many	CASSRLAGDTQYF
TRBV11-3	TRBJ2-2	NA	CASSRRGAGTGELFF
TRBV20-1	TRBJ2-7	NA	CSARGGTGEKYEQYF
TRBV12-3/TRBV12-4	TRBJ2-3	NA	CASSAFDLRDTQYF
TRBV4-2	TRBJ2-1	NA	CASSQDVETGSYNEQFF
TRBV5-6	TRBJ2-3	few	CASSSRRGITDTQYF
TRBV7-2	TRBJ1-5	many	CASSLERGQNQPQHF